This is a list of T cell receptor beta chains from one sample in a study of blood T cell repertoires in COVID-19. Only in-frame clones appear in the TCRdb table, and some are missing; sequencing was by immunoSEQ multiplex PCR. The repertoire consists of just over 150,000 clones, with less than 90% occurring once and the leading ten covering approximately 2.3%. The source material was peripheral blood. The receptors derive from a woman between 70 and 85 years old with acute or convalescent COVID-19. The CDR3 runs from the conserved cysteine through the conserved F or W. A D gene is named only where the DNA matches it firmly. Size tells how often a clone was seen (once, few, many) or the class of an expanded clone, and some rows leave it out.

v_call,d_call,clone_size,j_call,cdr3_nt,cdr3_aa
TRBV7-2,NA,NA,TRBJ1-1,TGTGCCAGCAGCTTAGTCGGGGGTTGGACTGAAGCTTTCTTT,CASSLVGGWTEAFF
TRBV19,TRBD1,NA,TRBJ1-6,TGTGCCAGTAGTAGGCAGACAGGGTCTGATAATTCACCCCTCCACTTT,CASSRQTGSDNSPLHF
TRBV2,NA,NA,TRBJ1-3,TGTGCCAGCAGTGACAGGGGTCAGGACACCATATATTTT,CASSDRGQDTIYF
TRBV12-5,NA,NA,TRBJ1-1,TGTGCTAGTGGTTTGGCAGCAGGGCAGGACACTGAAGCTTTCTTT,CASGLAAGQDTEAFF
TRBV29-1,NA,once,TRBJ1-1,TGCAGCGCCAATCAGGGGATCACTGAAGCTTTCTTT,CSANQGITEAFF
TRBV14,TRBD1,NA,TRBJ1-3,TGTGCCAGCAGCAACCAGGGGGTGGCTGGAAACACCATATATTTT,CASSNQGVAGNTIYF
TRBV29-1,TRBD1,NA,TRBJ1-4,TGCAGCGCTGTGGGGGGACAGGGGAACGAAAAACTGTTTTTT,CSAVGGQGNEKLFF
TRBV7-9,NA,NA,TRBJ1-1,TGTGCCAGCAGCCTTAGCGCTGAAGCTTTCTTT,CASSLSAEAFF
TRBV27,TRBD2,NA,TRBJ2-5,TGTGCCAGCAAAGGACTAGCGGGGGGCGAGGAGACCCAGTACTTC,CASKGLAGGEETQYF
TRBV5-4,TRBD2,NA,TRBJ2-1,TGTGCCAGCAGCTTGGAGGGCGGGGGGGCCAGGAATGAGCAGTTCTTC,CASSLEGGGARNEQFF
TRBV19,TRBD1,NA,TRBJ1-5,TGTGCCAGCGCGGACAGGGACAATCAGCCCCAGCATTTT,CASADRDNQPQHF
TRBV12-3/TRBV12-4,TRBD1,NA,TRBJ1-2,TGTGCCACTAGGGACAGGGAGAACTATGGCTACACCTTC,CATRDRENYGYTF